Listed below are T cell receptor beta chains from one sample, sequenced in a study of cytomegalovirus exposure and HLA in healthy donors. Using immunoSEQ multiplex PCR, the repertoire was profiled, and TCRdb retains in-frame clones only, with some absent. This sample's table reports about 40,000 clones. Source material: PBMCs. Receptors were obtained from a male donor in good health and CMV-seronegative. The CDR3 runs from the conserved cysteine through the conserved F or W. A D gene is named only where the DNA matches it firmly.

TRBJ1-2,NA,TRBV5-6,CASSLALSGYGYTF,TGTGCCAGCAGCCTCGCTCTTTCCGGCTATGGCTACACCTTC
TRBJ2-2,NA,TRBV7-9,CASSLAGAAGELFF,TGTGCCAGCAGCTTAGCTGGGGCTGCCGGGGAGCTGTTTTTT
TRBJ2-3,TRBD2,TRBV7-8,CASSLGAWGGSTDTQYF,TGTGCCAGCAGCTTAGGAGCTTGGGGGGGTAGCACAGATACGCAGTATTTT
TRBJ2-1,NA,TRBV9,CASSVDLAGSSDNEQFF,TGTGCCAGCAGCGTAGACTTGGCGGGGAGCTCCGACAATGAGCAGTTCTTC
TRBJ2-7,TRBD2,TRBV5-4,CASSPRGASYEQYF,TGTGCCAGCAGCCCGCGGGGGGCCTCCTACGAGCAGTACTTC
TRBJ2-1,TRBD2,TRBV29-1,CSVTPGLAGSYNEQFF,TGCAGCGTGACTCCGGGACTAGCGGGCTCCTACAATGAGCAGTTCTTC
TRBJ1-5,TRBD1,TRBV6-1,CASSDQTGGGQPQHF,TGTGCCAGCAGCGACCAAACAGGGGGCGGTCAGCCCCAGCATTTT
TRBJ1-1,NA,TRBV5-8,CASISYFLGGFF,TGTGCCAGCATCAGCTATTTCCTAGGGGGTTTCTTT
TRBJ2-7,NA,TRBV19,CASSISTPNSYEQYF,TGTGCCAGTAGTATTAGTACTCCTAACTCCTACGAGCAGTACTTC
TRBJ2-5,TRBD1,TRBV19,CASSIDRGKETQYF,TGTGCCAGTAGTATCGACAGGGGAAAAGAGACCCAGTACTTC
TRBJ1-2,TRBD1,TRBV7-9,CASSRQGADYGYTF,TGTGCCAGCAGCCGACAGGGCGCCGATTATGGCTACACCTTC
TRBJ2-3,NA,TRBV7-9,CASSLSTDTQYF,TGTGCCAGCAGCCTGAGTACAGATACGCAGTATTTT
TRBJ2-2,NA,TRBV6-1,CASIPRGTPSGELFF,TGTGCCAGCATTCCGAGGGGGACACCGTCCGGGGAGCTGTTTTTT
TRBJ1-2,NA,TRBV9,CASSVAPAGADYGYTF,TGTGCCAGCAGCGTAGCCCCGGCAGGGGCGGACTATGGCTACACCTTC
TRBJ1-1,TRBD1,TRBV14,CASTKTGQGAAEAFF,TGTGCCAGCACAAAGACCGGACAGGGGGCTGCTGAAGCTTTCTTT
TRBJ1-1,NA,TRBV18,CASSRGRNTEAFF,TGTGCCAGCTCTCGTGGGCGGAACACTGAAGCTTTCTTT
TRBJ1-2,NA,TRBV4-1,CASSQDRGRLPYGYTF,TGCGCCAGCAGCCAAGATAGGGGCAGGTTACCCTATGGCTACACCTTC
TRBJ1-1,TRBD1,TRBV19,CASLRQGNTEAFF,TGTGCCAGTCTAAGACAGGGGAACACTGAAGCTTTCTTT
TRBJ2-7,NA,TRBV7-2,CASSFGGVPPEQYF,TGTGCCAGCAGCTTCGGCGGGGTCCCTCCCGAGCAGTACTTC
TRBJ1-2,TRBD1,TRBV19,CASSPGQGSEGYTF,TGTGCCAGTAGTCCGGGACAGGGTTCGGAGGGCTACACCTTC
TRBJ2-7,NA,TRBV4-1,CASSQDPALVTSDHEQYF,TGCGCCAGCAGCCAAGATCCGGCCCTAGTGACGTCCGATCACGAGCAGTACTTC
TRBJ2-7,TRBD2,TRBV18,CASSPGLEKGYEQYF,TGTGCCAGCTCACCGGGACTAGAGAAAGGCTACGAGCAGTACTTC
TRBJ1-2,NA,TRBV6-6,CASRRKGEDGYTF,TGTGCCAGCCGAAGAAAGGGGGAAGATGGCTACACCTTC
TRBJ1-5,NA,TRBV6-1,CASSEGTVSNQPQHF,TGTGCCAGCAGTGAAGGGACAGTGAGCAATCAGCCCCAGCATTTT
TRBJ2-1,NA,TRBV28,CASTRGWVGEQFF,TGTGCCAGCACGAGGGGGTGGGTGGGTGAGCAGTTCTTC
TRBJ2-1,TRBD2,TRBV19,CASSIDPPGLAGEHEQFF,TGTGCCAGTAGTATAGACCCACCGGGACTAGCGGGGGAGCATGAGCAGTTCTTC
TRBJ2-1,NA,TRBV10-3,CAIGSRADEQFF,TGTGCCATCGGCTCCAGGGCCGATGAGCAGTTCTTC
TRBJ2-2,TRBD2,TRBV19,CASSISSGGPNGELFF,TGTGCCAGTAGTATATCGTCGGGGGGGCCAAACGGGGAGCTGTTTTTT
TRBJ2-1,NA,TRBV4-1,CASSQAPVLAGALNEQFF,TGCGCCAGCAGCCAAGCCCCAGTTTTGGCGGGGGCCCTGAATGAGCAGTTCTTC